Listed below are T cell receptor beta chains from one sample, sequenced in a study of early T cells in non-severe SARS-CoV-2 infection. TCRdb reanalysed the 5' RACE reads using MiXCR and keeps one entry per CDR3 protein. The sample carries tens of thousands of distinct CDR3 sequences, about 13% recorded once. Sequencing input: whole blood. The origin of the receptors is an adult who was a healthcare worker with PCR-confirmed SARS-CoV-2 infection or an uninfected control (not recorded which). CDR3s include the opening cysteine and the closing phenylalanine or tryptophan. Each record gives: V gene, clone size, D gene, J gene, CDR3 protein, CDR3 DNA. A D gene is named only where the DNA matches it firmly. Only part of the rows carry a size: once, few, many, or a class if the clone is expanded.

TRBV7-9	many	.	TRBJ1-1	CASSLGRHTEAFF	TGTGCCAGCAGCTTAGGCAGACACACTGAAGCTTTCTTT
TRBV7-9	.	.	TRBJ1-4	CASSPYRVRLKKLFF	TGTGCCAGCAGCCCCTACCGGGTTAGGCTGAAAAAACTGTTTTTT
TRBV3-2	few	.	TRBJ2-5	CASSQDGGLAGRETQYF	TGTGCCAGCAGCCAAGATGGTGGACTAGCGGGACGAGAGACCCAGTACTTC
TRBV7-2	.	TRBD2	TRBJ2-3	CASSPAGHSKKYF	TGTGCCAGCAGCCCAGCGGGGCACTCAAAAAAGTATTTT
TRBV29-1	.	TRBD1	TRBJ2-7	CSVGQTYEQYF	TGCAGCGTGGGACAGACCTACGAGCAGTACTTC
TRBV20-1	many	TRBD1	TRBJ1-5	CSARTGGSNQPQHF	TGCAGTGCTAGAACAGGGGGAAGCAATCAGCCCCAGCATTTT
TRBV20-1	few	.	TRBJ2-2	CSARDLGSTANTGELFF	TGCAGTGCTAGAGATCTTGGCAGCACCGCGAACACCGGGGAGCTGTTTTTT
TRBV7-2	.	.	TRBJ1-2	CASSSGRGYTF	TGTGCCAGCAGCTCCGGGCGCGGCTACACCTTC
TRBV18	many	TRBD1	TRBJ2-7	CASSRTGGDYYEQYF	TGTGCCAGCTCACGGACAGGGGGGGACTACTACGAGCAGTACTTC
TRBV5-1	few	.	TRBJ2-1	CASSLNPVSSYNEQFF	TGCGCCAGCAGCTTGAACCCGGTAAGCTCCTACAATGAGCAGTTCTTC
TRBV12-3/TRBV12-4	few	.	TRBJ2-2	CASSRGSGTGELFF	TGTGCCAGCAGTCGGGGGAGTGGCACCGGGGAGCTGTTTTTT
TRBV11-2	few	.	TRBJ2-4	CASSHSTNIQYF	TGTGCCAGCAGCCATTCCACCAACATTCAGTACTTC
TRBV7-2	many	.	TRBJ1-1	CASSLYVREAFF	TGTGCCAGCAGCCTTTACGTAAGGGAAGCTTTCTTT
TRBV20-1	.	TRBD2	TRBJ2-3	CSARDLRLAGGTDTQYF	TGCAGTGCTCGAGACCTTCGTCTAGCGGGAGGGACAGATACGCAGTATTTT
TRBV4-1	.	TRBD1	TRBJ2-3	CASSQDRTGGVTDTQYF	TGCGCCAGCAGCCAAGATAGGACAGGGGGGGTCACAGATACGCAGTATTTT
TRBV7-3	few	TRBD1	TRBJ2-1	CASSGGQGPYNEQFF	TGTGCCAGCAGCGGGGGACAGGGACCCTACAATGAGCAGTTCTTC
TRBV20-1	many	.	TRBJ1-3	CSARVGAGTIYF	TGCAGTGCTAGAGTAGGGGCCGGCACCATATATTTT
TRBV4-1	many	.	TRBJ1-1	CASSQTEGSEAFF	TGCGCCAGCAGCCAAACGGAAGGGTCTGAAGCTTTCTTT
TRBV29-1	.	.	TRBJ2-5	CSAEGRETQYF	TGCAGTGCAGAAGGTCGGGAGACCCAGTACTTC
TRBV7-8	many	.	TRBJ2-3	CASSLVAGEISTDTQYF	TGTGCCAGCAGCTTAGTTGCCGGAGAGATTAGCACAGATACGCAGTATTTT
TRBV19	many	.	TRBJ2-2	CATDRGPTGELFF	TGTGCCACCGACCGGGGGCCCACCGGGGAGCTGTTTTTT
TRBV6-2/TRBV6-3	.	.	TRBJ1-1	CASRYRVPNTEAFF	TGTGCCAGCAGGTACAGGGTCCCGAACACTGAAGCTTTCTTT
TRBV11-2	.	.	TRBJ2-7	CASSPVVRVGTYEQYF	TGTGCCAGCAGCCCCGTTGTCAGGGTGGGCACCTACGAGCAGTACTTC
TRBV20-1	few	.	TRBJ1-1	CSARANTEAFF	TGCAGTGCTAGAGCGAACACTGAAGCTTTCTTT
TRBV9	many	.	TRBJ1-1	CASSVEPGPHRTEAFF	TGTGCCAGCAGCGTAGAACCGGGTCCTCATAGGACTGAAGCTTTCTTT
TRBV7-2	many	.	TRBJ2-3	CASSLEVAGDTQYF	TGTGCCAGCAGCTTAGAGGTAGCCGGGGATACGCAGTATTTT
TRBV12-3/TRBV12-4	.	TRBD2	TRBJ2-5	CASSPTSGGSETQYF	TGTGCCAGCAGCCCAACTAGCGGGGGGAGTGAGACCCAGTACTTC
TRBV5-1	many	.	TRBJ2-3	CASSSPDSTDTQYF	TGCGCCAGCAGCTCCCCGGACAGCACAGATACGCAGTATTTT
TRBV2	few	.	TRBJ2-5	CASSQQGWETQYF	TGTGCCAGCAGTCAGCAGGGGTGGGAGACCCAGTACTTC
TRBV20-1	once	.	TRBJ2-1	CSGADKPYNEQFF	TGCAGTGGGGCCGACAAGCCCTACAATGAGCAGTTCTTC
TRBV11-2	many	.	TRBJ2-2	CASSPPGGRSTGELFF	TGTGCCAGCAGCCCCCCCGGGGGGCGCTCCACCGGGGAGCTGTTTTTT
TRBV6-2/TRBV6-3	.	TRBD2	TRBJ2-1	CANSPRSGSGYNEQFF	TGTGCCAACAGCCCCCGTAGCGGGAGTGGGTACAATGAGCAGTTCTTC
TRBV2	few	.	TRBJ1-5	CASSEGIGSRNQPQHF	TGTGCCAGCAGTGAAGGTATCGGGAGCCGCAATCAGCCCCAGCATTTT
TRBV6-4	once	.	TRBJ2-2	CASSEVREAHANTGELFF	TGTGCCAGCAGTGAAGTAAGGGAGGCACACGCGAACACCGGGGAGCTGTTTTTT
TRBV7-2	few	.	TRBJ1-2	CASSFYYGYTF	TGTGCCAGCAGCTTCTACTATGGCTACACCTTC
TRBV14	many	.	TRBJ2-5	CASSQHDRRETQYF	TGTGCCAGCAGCCAACATGACAGGAGGGAGACCCAGTACTTC
TRBV9	.	.	TRBJ2-7	CASSPGLVSYEQYF	TGTGCCAGCAGCCCGGGACTGGTTTCCTACGAGCAGTACTTC